One sample yielded the 3 T cell receptor beta chains listed below, sequenced in a study of T cell clonotyping in hematopoietic cell transplantation. Regarding time point: recipient sample about 28 days before transplant, after cytoreduction. Sequenced by immunoSEQ multiplex PCR; TCRdb stores in-frame clones only, minus some. The repertoire holds roughly 80,000 clones, with 90% to 96% as singletons. This specimen consisted of peripheral blood mononuclear cells, obtained before stem cell transplant. The receptors derive from a woman aged 50 to 65 with acute myeloid leukemia. Some clones in this sample may be carry-over from other donors' samples.

V is TRBV5-8 and J is TRBJ1-6, with D hard to call. This CDR3 has 14 residues. V lost 2 bases to trimming and J lost 7 bases, with 10 bases between them. Germline values: CDR1 SGHTS, CDR2 YDEGEE. The CDR3 here is CASSFRVGNSPLHF. The CDR3, as DNA: TGTGCCAGCAGCTTTCGGGTAGGAAATTCACCCCTCCACTTT.

The rearrangement uses TRBV19 and TRBJ1-5, with D possibly TRBD1 on 5 matching bases. Per germline, CDR1 LNHDA and CDR2 SQIVND (reference sequence). V shed 8 bases and J shed 7 bases, with 18 bases lying between them. The CDR3 is 14 residues long. The CDR3 loop is CASGRDLWVQPQHF. As DNA, the CDR3 is TGTGCCAGTGGACGGGACTTGTGGGTCCAGCCCCAGCATTTT.

The chain has TRBV27 and TRBJ1-2; TRBD1 is a possible D gene (5 bases). CDR1 and CDR2 from the germline V gene are MNHEY and SMNVEV (reference sequence). This CDR3 region has 16 residues. The V gene lost 2 bases and the J gene lost 7 bases, with 20 bases spanning the gap. The CDR3 nucleotides are TGTGCCAGCAGTTTAGGGTATGGGCAGGGATTAGGTGGCTACACCTTC. Encoded protein: CASSLGYGQGLGGYTF.